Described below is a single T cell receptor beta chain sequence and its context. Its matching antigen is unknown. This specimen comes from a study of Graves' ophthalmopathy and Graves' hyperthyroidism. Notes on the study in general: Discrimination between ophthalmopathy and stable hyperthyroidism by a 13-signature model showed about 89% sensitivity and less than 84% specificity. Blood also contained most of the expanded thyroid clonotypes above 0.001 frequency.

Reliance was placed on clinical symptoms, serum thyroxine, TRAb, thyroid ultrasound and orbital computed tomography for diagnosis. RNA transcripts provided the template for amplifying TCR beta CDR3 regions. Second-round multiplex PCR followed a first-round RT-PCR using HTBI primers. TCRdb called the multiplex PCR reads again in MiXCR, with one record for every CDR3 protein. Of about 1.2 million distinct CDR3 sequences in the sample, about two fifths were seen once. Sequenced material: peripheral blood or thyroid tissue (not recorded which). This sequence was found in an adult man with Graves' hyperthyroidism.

The CDR3 loop is CASSNDGRGGYQETQYF. The CDR3 DNA reads as TGTGCCAGCAGTAACGACGGAAGAGGGGGGTACCAAGAGACCCAGTACTTC. The chain is built from TRBV7-9 and TRBJ2-5; perhaps D is TRBD1 or TRBD2 (6 bases each). The CDR3 spans 17 residues. From germline, CDR1 is SEHNR and CDR2 FQNEAQ (reference sequence). Trimming pared 6 bases from V and 0 bases from J, leaving 20 bases between.